Presented here are 19 T cell receptor beta chains from one specimen sequenced in a study of blood T cell repertoires in COVID-19. Repertoires were generated with immunoSEQ multiplex PCR, while TCRdb's copy carries only in-frame clones and drops some. This sample has roughly 120,000 clones, with almost 80% found just once. Sequencing input: peripheral blood. The source of these receptors is a woman older than 75 with active or convalescent COVID-19.

The genes are TRBV2 and TRBJ2-7; D might be TRBD1 (6 bases). Deletions cut 5 bases from V and 3 bases from J, with 17 bases between. The CDR3 runs 15 residues. Germline V lookup: CDR1 SNHLY, CDR2 FYNNEI. The CDR3 reads CASSSNRDKYYEQYF. DNA for the CDR3: TGTGCCAGCAGTTCAAACCGGGACAAGTACTACGAGCAGTACTTC.

J is TRBJ2-5 and V is TRBV27; D gene unclear. Per germline, CDR1 MNHEY and CDR2 SMNVEV (reference sequence). The CDR3 has 13 residues. V was cut by 0 bases and J by 5 bases, with 7 bases left in between. As DNA, the CDR3 is TGTGCCAGCAGTTTATCGAGGCCGGAGACCCAGTACTTC. Amino acids: CASSLSRPETQYF.

The chain is built from TRBV7-3 and TRBJ2-3; a weak D match, TRBD2 (5 bases). V gave up 2 bases and J gave up 5 bases, with 20 bases separating them. CDR3 length: 17 residues. Germline V gene lookup returns CDR1 SGHTA and CDR2 FQGTGA. Here the CDR3 reads CASSLGRSQQGGDTQYF. DNA of the CDR3: TGTGCCAGCAGCTTAGGTAGGAGCCAGCAAGGAGGAGATACGCAGTATTTT.

The chain links TRBV5-5 to TRBJ2-7; 11 bases are a match to TRBD2. CDR1 is SGHKS, CDR2 YYEKEE, per germline (reference sequence). Trimming removed 5 bases from V and 3 bases from J; junction bases left unmatched: 7. The CDR3 loop spans 15 amino acids. The CDR3 loop is CASSSTSGRFYEQYF. The CDR3, as DNA: TGTGCCAGCAGTTCAACTAGCGGGAGATTCTACGAGCAGTACTTC.

J is TRBJ1-2 and V is TRBV4-3; 7 positions match TRBD1. J lost 8 bases, V lost 0 bases, and 3 bases had no gene match. Germline CDR1 is LGHNA and CDR2 is YSLEER. This CDR3 has 13 amino acids. The chain's CDR3 is CASSQERGRGYTF. DNA of the CDR3: TGCGCCAGCAGCCAAGAGAGGGGGCGAGGCTACACCTTC.

The chain joins TRBV2 to TRBJ2-7, with D tentatively TRBD1 (6 bases). The V gene's germline CDR1 is SNHLY and CDR2 FYNNEI. The CDR3 is 15 amino acids. Trimming took 9 bases from V and 3 from J, leaving 21 bases between them. Written as DNA, the CDR3 is TGTGCCAGTTGCACCGCCACAGGGTTTGTCTACGAGCAGTACTTC. It specifies CASCTATGFVYEQYF.

CDR3 coding DNA: TGTGCCAGCACTAAAGGCGGGAGCGGGACCCCAGATACGCAGTATTTT. Amino acid sequence: CASTKGGSGTPDTQYF. The rearrangement uses TRBV11-2 and TRBJ2-3; 7 positions match TRBD2. Looked up from germline, CDR1 is SGHAT and CDR2 is FQNNGV. This CDR3 contains 16 residues. Unmatched junction bases numbered 14, after V lost 7 bases and J lost 4 bases.

The chain carries TRBV5-4 and TRBJ1-4; 7 bases are shared with TRBD1. CDR3 length: 15 residues. After removal of 4 bases from V and 5 bases from J, the junction contained 8 bases not matched to a gene. Germline-derived CDR1 and CDR2 are SGHNT and YYREEE (reference sequence). CDR3 protein: CASSATGEPNEKLFF. CDR3 bases: TGTGCCAGCAGCGCCACAGGGGAACCGAATGAAAAACTGTTTTTT.

V gene TRBV19 combines with J gene TRBJ2-1, with 9 bases fitting TRBD2. This CDR3 has 17 amino acids. Per germline, CDR1 LNHDA and CDR2 SQIVND (reference sequence). V was clipped by 3 bases and J by 0 bases; unmatched bases: 6. Here the CDR3 reads CASSMTSGGGSYNEQFF. In DNA form, the CDR3 reads TGTGCCAGTAGTATGACTAGCGGAGGGGGCTCCTACAATGAGCAGTTCTTC.

The chain links TRBV5-1 to TRBJ2-7, with 7 bases lining up with TRBD2. This CDR3 comprises 14 residues. Germline lookup yields CDR1 SGHRS and CDR2 YFSETQ. V shed 2 bases and J 4 bases; nucleotides not matched to a gene: 6. The CDR3 DNA is TGCGCCAGCAGCTTCGGACGGGGGGATTACGAGCAGTACTTC. It encodes CASSFGRGDYEQYF.

The CDR3 nucleotides read TGTGCCAGCAGCCAAGATCCGGGGCAGGGAGGAGGCGTGACCCAGTACTTC. Translating gives CASSQDPGQGGGVTQYF. The chain combines TRBV3-1 (or the pseudogene TRBV3-2) with TRBJ2-5; a possible D gene is TRBD2 (6 bases). CDR1 is LGHDT and CDR2 is YNNKEL in the germline V gene (reference sequence). V was clipped by 0 bases and J by 7 bases, with 21 bases between them. This CDR3 spans 17 amino acids.

This clone was counted many times. The chain recombines TRBV10-1 with TRBJ2-1, with 9 bases matching TRBD2. The CDR3 length is 15 residues. Losses at the gene ends were 0 bases for V and 7 bases for J; bases not matched to a gene: 4. In germline, CDR1 is WNHNN, CDR2 SYGVQD (reference sequence). CDR3 coding DNA: TGCGCCAGCAGTGAGTCGGCGGGGGGGGTTAATGAGCAGTTCTTC. It specifies CASSESAGGVNEQFF.

V gene TRBV5-1 combines with J gene TRBJ1-1, with a possible D match to TRBD1 (6 bases). Trimming left V 0 bases short and J 1 base short, with 10 bases between. Germline lookup yields CDR1 SGHRS and CDR2 YFSETQ. CDR3 size: 15 residues. CDR3 in DNA: TGCGCCAGCAGCTTGGGTCAGGGGTGGAACACTGAAGCTTTCTTT. Translated, it gives CASSLGQGWNTEAFF.

This clone was recorded a few times. The chain couples TRBV3-1 (or the pseudogene TRBV3-2) to TRBJ2-1; D is ambiguous. The CDR3 contains 13 residues. Germline V CDR1 and CDR2: LGHDT, YNNKEL (reference sequence). Trimming left V 4 bases short and J 9 bases short, with 13 bases between. In nucleotides, the CDR3 is TGTGCCAGCAGCCTAGATCTTAGTTTTGAGCAGTTCTTC. Protein: CASSLDLSFEQFF.

The V gene is TRBV5-1, the J gene TRBJ2-5; unclear D gene. The ends were cut back, 3 bases at V and 0 bases at J, with 6 bases in the middle. The CDR3 extends over 13 amino acids. Looked up from germline, CDR1 is SGHRS and CDR2 is YFSETQ. The CDR3 DNA is TGCGCCAGCAGCTCCTCGTACCAAGAGACCCAGTACTTC. Its translation: CASSSSYQETQYF.

CDR3 coding DNA: TGTGCCAGCAGCCCCACTAGCGGGAGTTCAGATACGCAGTATTTT. Translation gives CASSPTSGSSDTQYF. V is TRBV6-5 and J is TRBJ2-3, with TRBD2 matching over 11 bases. The V and J ends lost 6 bases and 4 bases, in that order; junction bases with no gene match: 6. Germline V gene data show CDR1 as MNHEY and CDR2 as SVGAGI. The CDR3 is made up of 15 amino acids.

This chain uses TRBV3-1 (or the pseudogene TRBV3-2) with TRBJ2-2; 7 nucleotides match TRBD1. The CDR3 consists of 14 residues. Germline V gene data show CDR1 as LGHDT and CDR2 as YNNKEL (reference sequence). V gave up 4 bases and J gave up 4 bases; unmatched junction bases: 3. CDR3 in amino acids: CASSRQGVTGELFF. The CDR3 nucleotides are TGTGCCAGCAGCCGACAGGGAGTCACCGGGGAGCTGTTTTTT.

For the CDR3, the DNA is TGTGCCAGCATTGGGACAACCTCTGGAAACACCATATATTTT. Its protein is CASIGTTSGNTIYF. V usage is TRBV6-5 and J usage is TRBJ1-3; tentative D call: TRBD1 (6 bases). CDR3 length: 14 residues. The V gene's germline CDR1 is MNHEY and CDR2 SVGAGI. V was trimmed by 7 bases and J by 0 bases, leaving 10 bases between them.

CDR3 sequence reads: CASSSSGTGLGTEAFF. The CDR3 DNA sequence: TGTGCCAGCAGTTCCAGCGGGACAGGCCTTGGCACTGAAGCTTTCTTT. J is TRBJ1-1 and V is TRBV28, with TRBD1 identical over 8 bases. V lost 4 bases, J lost 4 bases, and 11 bases stayed unmatched. This CDR3 has 16 residues. CDR1 MDHEN and CDR2 SYDVKM come from the germline V gene.